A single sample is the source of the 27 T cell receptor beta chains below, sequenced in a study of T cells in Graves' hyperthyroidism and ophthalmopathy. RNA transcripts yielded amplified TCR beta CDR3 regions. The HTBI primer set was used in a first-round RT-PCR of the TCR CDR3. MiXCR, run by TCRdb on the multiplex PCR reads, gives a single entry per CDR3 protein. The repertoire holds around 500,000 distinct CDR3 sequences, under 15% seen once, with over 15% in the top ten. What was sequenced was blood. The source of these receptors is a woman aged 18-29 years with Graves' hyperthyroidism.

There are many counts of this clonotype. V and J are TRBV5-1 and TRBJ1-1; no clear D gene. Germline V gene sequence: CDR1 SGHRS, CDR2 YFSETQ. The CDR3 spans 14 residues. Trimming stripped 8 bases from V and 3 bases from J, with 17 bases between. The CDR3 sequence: CASRPGMGYTEAFF. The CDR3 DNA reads TGCGCCAGTCGCCCCGGAATGGGTTACACTGAAGCTTTCTTT.

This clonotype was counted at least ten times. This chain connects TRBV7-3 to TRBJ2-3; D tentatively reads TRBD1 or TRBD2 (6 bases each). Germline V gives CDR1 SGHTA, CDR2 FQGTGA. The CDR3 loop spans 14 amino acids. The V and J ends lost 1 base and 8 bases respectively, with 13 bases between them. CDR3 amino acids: CASSLNREAATQYF. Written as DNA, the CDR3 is TGTGCCAGCAGCTTAAACAGGGAGGCCGCTACGCAGTATTTT.

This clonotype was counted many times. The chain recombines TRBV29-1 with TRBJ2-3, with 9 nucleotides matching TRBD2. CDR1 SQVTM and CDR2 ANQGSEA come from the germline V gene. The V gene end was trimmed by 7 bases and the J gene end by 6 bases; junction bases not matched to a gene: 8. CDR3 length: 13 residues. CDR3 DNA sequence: TGCAGCGCTACCCCGGGACTAGCCGATACGCAGTATTTT. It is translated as CSATPGLADTQYF.

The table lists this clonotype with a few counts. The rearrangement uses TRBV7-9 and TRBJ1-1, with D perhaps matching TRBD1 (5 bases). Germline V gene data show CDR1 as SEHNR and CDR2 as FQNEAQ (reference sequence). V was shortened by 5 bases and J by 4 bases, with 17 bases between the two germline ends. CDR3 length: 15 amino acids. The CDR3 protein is CASSAPGTPGTEAFF. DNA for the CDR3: TGTGCCAGCAGCGCCCCCGGGACGCCTGGCACTGAAGCTTTCTTT.

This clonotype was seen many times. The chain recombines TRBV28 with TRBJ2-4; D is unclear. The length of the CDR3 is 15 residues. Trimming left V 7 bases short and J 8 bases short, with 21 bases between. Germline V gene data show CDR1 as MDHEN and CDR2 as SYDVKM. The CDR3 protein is CASTPLLGVGDIQYF. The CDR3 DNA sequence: TGTGCCAGCACACCCCTCTTGGGCGTAGGAGACATTCAGTACTTC.

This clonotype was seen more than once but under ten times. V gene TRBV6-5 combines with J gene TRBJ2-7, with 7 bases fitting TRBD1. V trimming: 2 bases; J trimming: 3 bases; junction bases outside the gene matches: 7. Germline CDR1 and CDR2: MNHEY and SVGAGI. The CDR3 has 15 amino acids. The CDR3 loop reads CASSYGTVKNYEQYF. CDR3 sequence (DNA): TGTGCCAGCAGTTACGGGACAGTCAAGAACTACGAGCAGTACTTC.

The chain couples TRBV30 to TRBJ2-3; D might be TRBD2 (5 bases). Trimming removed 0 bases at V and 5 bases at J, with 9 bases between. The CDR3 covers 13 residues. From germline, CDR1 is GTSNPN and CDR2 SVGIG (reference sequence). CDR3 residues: CAWSVGVKDTQYF. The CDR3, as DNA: TGTGCCTGGAGTGTGGGAGTAAAAGATACGCAGTATTTT.

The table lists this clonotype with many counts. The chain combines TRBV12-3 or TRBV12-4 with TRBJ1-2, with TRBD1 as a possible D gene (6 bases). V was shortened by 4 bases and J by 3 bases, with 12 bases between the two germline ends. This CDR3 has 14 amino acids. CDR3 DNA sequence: TGTGCCAGCAGTTACGCAGGGGCCTACTATGGCTACACCTTC. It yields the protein CASSYAGAYYGYTF.

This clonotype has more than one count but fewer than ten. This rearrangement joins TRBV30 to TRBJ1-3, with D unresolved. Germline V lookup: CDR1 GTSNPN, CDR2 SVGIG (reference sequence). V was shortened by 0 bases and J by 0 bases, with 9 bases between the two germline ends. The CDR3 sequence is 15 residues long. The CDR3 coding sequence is TGTGCCTGGAGTGTAACCCGGATCTCTGGAAACACCATATATTTT. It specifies CAWSVTRISGNTIYF. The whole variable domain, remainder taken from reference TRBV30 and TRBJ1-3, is SQTIHQWPATLVQPVGSPLSLECTVEGTSNPNLYWYRQAAGRGLQLLFYSVGIGQISSEVPQNLSASRPQDRQFILSSKKLLLSDSGFYLCAWSVTRISGNTIYFGEGSWLTVV.

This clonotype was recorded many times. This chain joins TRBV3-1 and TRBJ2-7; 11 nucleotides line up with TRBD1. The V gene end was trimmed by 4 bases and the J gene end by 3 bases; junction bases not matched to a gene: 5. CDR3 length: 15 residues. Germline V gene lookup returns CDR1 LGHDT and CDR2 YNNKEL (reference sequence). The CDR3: CASSLGTGGNYEQYF. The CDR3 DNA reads TGTGCCAGCAGCCTCGGGACAGGGGGAAACTACGAGCAGTACTTC.

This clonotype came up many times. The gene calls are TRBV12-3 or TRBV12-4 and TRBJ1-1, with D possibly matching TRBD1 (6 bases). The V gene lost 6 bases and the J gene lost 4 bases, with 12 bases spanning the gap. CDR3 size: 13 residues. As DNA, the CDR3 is TGTGCCAGCAGAGAGGGGGGAATCACTGAAGCTTTCTTT. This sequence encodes CASREGGITEAFF.

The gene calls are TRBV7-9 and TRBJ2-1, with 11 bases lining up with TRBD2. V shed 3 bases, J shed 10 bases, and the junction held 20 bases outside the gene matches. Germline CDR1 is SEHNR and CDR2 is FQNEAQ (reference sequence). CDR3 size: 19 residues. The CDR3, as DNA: TGTGCCAGCAGCTTTGTCAAACTAGCGGGGGACCCACAATTAAGGGAGCAGTTCTTC. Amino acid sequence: CASSFVKLAGDPQLREQFF.

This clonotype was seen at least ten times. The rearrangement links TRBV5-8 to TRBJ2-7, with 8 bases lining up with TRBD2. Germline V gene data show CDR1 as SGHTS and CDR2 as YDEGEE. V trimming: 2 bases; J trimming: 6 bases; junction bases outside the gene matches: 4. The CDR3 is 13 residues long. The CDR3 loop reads CASSFGGRTEQYF. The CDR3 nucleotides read TGTGCCAGCAGCTTCGGCGGGAGGACCGAGCAGTACTTC.

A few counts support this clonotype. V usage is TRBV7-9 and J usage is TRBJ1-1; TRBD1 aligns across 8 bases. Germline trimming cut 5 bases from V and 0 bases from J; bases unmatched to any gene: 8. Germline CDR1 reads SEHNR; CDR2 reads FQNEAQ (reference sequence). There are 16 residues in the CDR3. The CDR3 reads CASSGPRQGLNTEAFF. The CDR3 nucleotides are TGTGCCAGCAGCGGACCTCGACAGGGGTTGAACACTGAAGCTTTCTTT. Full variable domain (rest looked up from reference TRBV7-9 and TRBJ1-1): DTGVSQNPRHKITKRGQNVTFRCDPISEHNRLYWYRQTLGQGPEFLTYFQNEAQLEKSRLLSDRFSAERPKGSFSTLEIQRTEQGDSAMYLCASSGPRQGLNTEAFFGQGTRLTVV.

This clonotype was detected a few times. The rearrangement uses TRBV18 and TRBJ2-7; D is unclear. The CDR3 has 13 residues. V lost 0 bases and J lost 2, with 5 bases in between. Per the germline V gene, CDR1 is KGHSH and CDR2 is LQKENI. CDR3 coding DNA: TGTGCCAGCTCACCACCCTCTACCTACGAGCAGTACGTC. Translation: CASSPPSTYEQYV.

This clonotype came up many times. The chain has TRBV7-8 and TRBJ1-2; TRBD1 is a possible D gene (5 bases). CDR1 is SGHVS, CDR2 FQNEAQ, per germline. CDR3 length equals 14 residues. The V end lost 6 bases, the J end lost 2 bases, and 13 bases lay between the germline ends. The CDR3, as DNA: TGTGCCAGCAGTCAGAGAGGGGAGAACTATGGCTACACCTTC. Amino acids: CASSQRGENYGYTF.

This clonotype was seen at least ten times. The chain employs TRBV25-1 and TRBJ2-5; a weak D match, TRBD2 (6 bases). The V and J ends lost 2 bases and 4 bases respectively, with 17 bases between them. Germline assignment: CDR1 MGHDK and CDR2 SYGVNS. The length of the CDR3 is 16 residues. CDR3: CASSETRTFGRETQYF. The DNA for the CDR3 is TGTGCCAGCAGTGAAACAAGGACTTTCGGGAGAGAGACCCAGTACTTC.

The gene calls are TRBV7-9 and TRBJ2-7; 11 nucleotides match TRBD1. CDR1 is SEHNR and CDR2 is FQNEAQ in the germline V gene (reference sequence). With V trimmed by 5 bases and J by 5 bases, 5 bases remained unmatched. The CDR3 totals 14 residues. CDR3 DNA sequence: TGTGCCAGCAGCCCCGGACAGGGGGCTAACGAGCAGTACGTC. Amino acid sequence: CASSPGQGANEQYV.

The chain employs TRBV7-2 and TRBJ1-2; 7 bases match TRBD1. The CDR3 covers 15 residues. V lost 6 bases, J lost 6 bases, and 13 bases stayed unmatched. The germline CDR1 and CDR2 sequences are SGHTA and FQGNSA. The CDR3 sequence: CASRPRTGRRDGYTF. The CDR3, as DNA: TGTGCCAGCAGGCCCCGGACAGGACGTCGGGATGGCTACACCTTC.

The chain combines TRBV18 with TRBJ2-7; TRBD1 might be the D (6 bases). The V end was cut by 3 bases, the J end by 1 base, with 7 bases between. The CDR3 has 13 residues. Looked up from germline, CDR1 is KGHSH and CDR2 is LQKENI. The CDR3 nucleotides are TGTGCCAGCTCACCGGGACATTCCTACGAGCAGTACGTC. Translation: CASSPGHSYEQYV.

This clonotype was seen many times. The CDR3 loop reads CASSVRGAQPQHF. The CDR3, as DNA: TGTGCCAGCAGTGTGAGGGGTGCTCAGCCCCAGCATTTT. The J gene is TRBJ1-5, the V gene TRBV2; D perhaps matches TRBD1 (5 bases). The germline CDR1 and CDR2 sequences are SNHLY and FYNNEI. This CDR3 has 13 residues. V was shortened by 4 bases and J by 6 bases, with 10 bases between the two germline ends.

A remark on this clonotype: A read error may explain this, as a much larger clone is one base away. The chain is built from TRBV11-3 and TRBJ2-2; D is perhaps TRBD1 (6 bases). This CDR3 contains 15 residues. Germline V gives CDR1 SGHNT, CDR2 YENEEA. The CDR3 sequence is CASSSRTVNTGEPFF. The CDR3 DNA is TGTGCCAGCAGCTCTCGGACAGTTAACACCGGGGAGCCGTTTTTT. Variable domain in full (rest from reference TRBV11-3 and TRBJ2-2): EAGVVQSPRYKIIEKKQPVAFWCNPISGHNTLYWYLQNLGQGPELLIRYENEEAVDDSQLPKDRFSAERLKGVDSTLKIQPAELGDSAVYLCASSSRTVNTGEPFFGEGSRLTVL.

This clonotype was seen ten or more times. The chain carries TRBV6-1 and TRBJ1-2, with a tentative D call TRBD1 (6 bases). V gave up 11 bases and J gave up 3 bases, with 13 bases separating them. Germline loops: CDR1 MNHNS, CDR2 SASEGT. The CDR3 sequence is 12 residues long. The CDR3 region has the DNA TGTGCCGGGGGCCGGGGAGACTATGGCTACACCTTC. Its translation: CAGGRGDYGYTF.

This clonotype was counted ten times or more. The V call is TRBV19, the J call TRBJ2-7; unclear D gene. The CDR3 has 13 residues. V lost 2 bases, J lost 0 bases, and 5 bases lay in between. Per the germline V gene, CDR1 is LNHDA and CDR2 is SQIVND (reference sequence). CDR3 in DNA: TGTGCCAGTAGTATAAGGACCTCCTACGAGCAGTACTTC. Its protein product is CASSIRTSYEQYF.

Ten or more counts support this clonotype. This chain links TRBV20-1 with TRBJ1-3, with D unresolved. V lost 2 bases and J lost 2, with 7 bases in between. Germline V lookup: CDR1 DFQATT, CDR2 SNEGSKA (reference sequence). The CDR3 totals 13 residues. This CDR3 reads CSARWETGNTIYF. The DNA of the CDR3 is TGCAGTGCTAGATGGGAGACTGGAAACACCATATATTTT.

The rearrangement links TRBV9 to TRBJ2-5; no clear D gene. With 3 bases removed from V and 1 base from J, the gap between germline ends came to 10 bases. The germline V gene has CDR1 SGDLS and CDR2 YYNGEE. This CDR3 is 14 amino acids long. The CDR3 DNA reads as TGTGCCAGCAGCGCATCCGCAGTCCAAGAGACCCAGTACTTC. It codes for CASSASAVQETQYF.

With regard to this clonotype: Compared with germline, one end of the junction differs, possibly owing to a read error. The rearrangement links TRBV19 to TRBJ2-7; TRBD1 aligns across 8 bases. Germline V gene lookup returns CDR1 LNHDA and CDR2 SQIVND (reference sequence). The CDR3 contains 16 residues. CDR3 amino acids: CAGSAHLTGEGSEQYF. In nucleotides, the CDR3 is TGTGCCGGTAGTGCTCACTTGACAGGGGAAGGGAGCGAGCAGTACTTC.